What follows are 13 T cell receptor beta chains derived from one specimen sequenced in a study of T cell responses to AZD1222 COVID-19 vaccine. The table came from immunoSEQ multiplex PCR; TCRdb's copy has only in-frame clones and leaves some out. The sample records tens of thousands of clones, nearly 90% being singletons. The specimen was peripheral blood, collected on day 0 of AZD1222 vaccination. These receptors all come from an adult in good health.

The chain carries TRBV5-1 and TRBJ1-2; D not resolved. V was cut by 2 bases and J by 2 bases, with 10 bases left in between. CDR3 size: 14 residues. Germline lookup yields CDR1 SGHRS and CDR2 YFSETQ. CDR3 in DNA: TGCGCCAGCAGCTTAGTGTCAGAGAACTATGGCTACACCTTC. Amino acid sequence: CASSLVSENYGYTF.

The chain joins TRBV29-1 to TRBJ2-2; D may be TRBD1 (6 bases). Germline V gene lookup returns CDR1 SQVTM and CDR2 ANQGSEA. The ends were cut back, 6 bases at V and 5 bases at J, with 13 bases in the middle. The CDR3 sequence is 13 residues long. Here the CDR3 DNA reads TGCAGCGTAGAATCAGGGGAAACCGGGGAGCTGTTTTTT. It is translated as CSVESGETGELFF.

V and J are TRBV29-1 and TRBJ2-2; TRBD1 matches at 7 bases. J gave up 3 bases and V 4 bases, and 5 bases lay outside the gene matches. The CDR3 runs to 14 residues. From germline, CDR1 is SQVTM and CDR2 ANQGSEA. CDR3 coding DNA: TGCAGCGTTGCCCACACAGGGGACACCGGGGAGCTGTTTTTT. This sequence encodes CSVAHTGDTGELFF.

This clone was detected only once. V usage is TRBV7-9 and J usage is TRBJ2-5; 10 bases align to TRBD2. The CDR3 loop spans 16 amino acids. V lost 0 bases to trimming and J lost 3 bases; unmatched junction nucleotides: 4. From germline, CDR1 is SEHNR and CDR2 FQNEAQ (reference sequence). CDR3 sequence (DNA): TGTGCCAGCAGCTTAGCTAGCGGGGGGCCCGAAGAGACCCAGTACTTC. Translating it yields CASSLASGGPEETQYF.

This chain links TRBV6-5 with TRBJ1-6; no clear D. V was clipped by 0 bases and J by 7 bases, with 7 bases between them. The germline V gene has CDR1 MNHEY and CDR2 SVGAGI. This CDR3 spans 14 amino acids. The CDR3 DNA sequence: TGTGCCAGCAGTTACTCGCTGGAAAATTCACCCCTCCACTTT. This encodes CASSYSLENSPLHF.

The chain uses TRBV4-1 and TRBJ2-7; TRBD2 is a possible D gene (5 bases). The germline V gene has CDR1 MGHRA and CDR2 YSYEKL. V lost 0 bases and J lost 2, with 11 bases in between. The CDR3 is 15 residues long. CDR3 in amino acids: CASSQEGDGPYEQYF. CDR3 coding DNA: TGCGCCAGCAGCCAAGAGGGAGACGGCCCCTACGAGCAGTACTTC.

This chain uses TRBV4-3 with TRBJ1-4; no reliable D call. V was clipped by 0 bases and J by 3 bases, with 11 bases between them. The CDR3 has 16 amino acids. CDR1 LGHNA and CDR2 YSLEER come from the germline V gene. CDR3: CASSQDRRSSNEKLFF. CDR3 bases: TGCGCCAGCAGCCAAGATAGGAGGAGTTCTAATGAAAAACTGTTTTTT.

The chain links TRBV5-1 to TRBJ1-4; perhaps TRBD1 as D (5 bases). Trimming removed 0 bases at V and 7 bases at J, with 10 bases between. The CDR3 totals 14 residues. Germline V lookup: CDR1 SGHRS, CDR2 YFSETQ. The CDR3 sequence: CASSLVGPSEKLFF. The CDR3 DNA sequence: TGCGCCAGCAGCTTGGTGGGACCTTCTGAAAAACTGTTTTTT.

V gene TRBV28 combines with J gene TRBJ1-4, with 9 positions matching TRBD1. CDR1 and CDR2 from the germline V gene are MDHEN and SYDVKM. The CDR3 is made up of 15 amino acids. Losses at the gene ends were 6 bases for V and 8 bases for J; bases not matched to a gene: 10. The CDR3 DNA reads TGTGCCAGCAGACATGGGACAGGGACTTACGAAAAACTGTTTTTT. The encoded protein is CASRHGTGTYEKLFF.

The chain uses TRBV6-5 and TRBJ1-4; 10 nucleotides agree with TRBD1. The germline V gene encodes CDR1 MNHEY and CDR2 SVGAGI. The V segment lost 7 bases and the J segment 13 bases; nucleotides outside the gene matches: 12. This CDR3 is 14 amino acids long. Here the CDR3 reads CASMKGQGSSGLFF. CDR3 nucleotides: TGTGCCAGCATGAAGGGACAGGGGTCTTCAGGACTGTTTTTT.

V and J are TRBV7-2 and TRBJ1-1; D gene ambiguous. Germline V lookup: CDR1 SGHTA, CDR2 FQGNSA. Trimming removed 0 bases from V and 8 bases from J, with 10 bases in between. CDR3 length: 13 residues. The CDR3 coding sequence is TGTGCCAGCAGCTTAGCCGGTAGAACCGAAGCTTTCTTT. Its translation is CASSLAGRTEAFF.

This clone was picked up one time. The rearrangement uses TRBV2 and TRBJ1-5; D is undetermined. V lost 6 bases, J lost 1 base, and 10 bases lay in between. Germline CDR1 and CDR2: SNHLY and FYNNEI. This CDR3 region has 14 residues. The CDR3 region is CASSEGNSNQPQHF. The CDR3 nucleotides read TGTGCCAGCAGCGAGGGTAACAGCAATCAGCCCCAGCATTTT.

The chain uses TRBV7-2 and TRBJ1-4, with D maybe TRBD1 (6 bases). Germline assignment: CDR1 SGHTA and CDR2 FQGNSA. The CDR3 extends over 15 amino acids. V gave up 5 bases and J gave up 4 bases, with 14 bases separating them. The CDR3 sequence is CASSGRDTDNEKLFF. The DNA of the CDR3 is TGTGCCAGCAGCGGCCGGGACACAGATAATGAAAAACTGTTTTTT.